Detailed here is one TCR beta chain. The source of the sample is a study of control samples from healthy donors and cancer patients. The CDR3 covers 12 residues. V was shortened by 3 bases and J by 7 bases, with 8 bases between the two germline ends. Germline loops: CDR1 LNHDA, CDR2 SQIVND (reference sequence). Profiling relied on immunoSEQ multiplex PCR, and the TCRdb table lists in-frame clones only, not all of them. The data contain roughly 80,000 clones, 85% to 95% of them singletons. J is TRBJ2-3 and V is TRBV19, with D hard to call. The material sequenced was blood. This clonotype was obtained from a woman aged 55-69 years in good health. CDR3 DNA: TGTGCCAGTAGTATCTCCGAGAATACGCAGTATTTT. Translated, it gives CASSISENTQYF.